The clone carrying this TCR beta chain was recorded only once. In the study's own analysis: Reference gene primer amplification yielded estimated nucleated cell counts. Some clones are missing from TCRdb's copy, which holds only in-frame ones; the method was immunoSEQ multiplex PCR. That table furnishes V, J and clone size, whereas the DNA furnished D and trimming. The sample holds 36,000 or so clones, about 86% seen once. This sample was included in a study of blood T cell repertoires in COVID-19. As for the study in general: Collection of acute and convalescent COVID-19 samples took place in the United States, Italy and Spain. In each case, the material was cDNA or gDNA derived from T cells, B-cell-depleted T cells, or PBMCs.

The receptor's source is a woman aged 70-85 years with active COVID-19. Sequencing was carried out using peripheral blood.

The CDR3 sequence is CASRTGGYGEKLFF. In DNA form, the CDR3 reads TGTGCCAGCAGGACAGGGGGCTACGGTGAAAAACTGTTTTTT. The V gene is TRBV7-2, the J gene TRBJ1-4; TRBD1 aligns across 10 bases. Per germline, CDR1 SGHTA and CDR2 FQGNSA. The junction had 5 bases not matched to a gene; V was cut back by 6 bases and J by 7 bases. The CDR3 sequence is 14 residues long.